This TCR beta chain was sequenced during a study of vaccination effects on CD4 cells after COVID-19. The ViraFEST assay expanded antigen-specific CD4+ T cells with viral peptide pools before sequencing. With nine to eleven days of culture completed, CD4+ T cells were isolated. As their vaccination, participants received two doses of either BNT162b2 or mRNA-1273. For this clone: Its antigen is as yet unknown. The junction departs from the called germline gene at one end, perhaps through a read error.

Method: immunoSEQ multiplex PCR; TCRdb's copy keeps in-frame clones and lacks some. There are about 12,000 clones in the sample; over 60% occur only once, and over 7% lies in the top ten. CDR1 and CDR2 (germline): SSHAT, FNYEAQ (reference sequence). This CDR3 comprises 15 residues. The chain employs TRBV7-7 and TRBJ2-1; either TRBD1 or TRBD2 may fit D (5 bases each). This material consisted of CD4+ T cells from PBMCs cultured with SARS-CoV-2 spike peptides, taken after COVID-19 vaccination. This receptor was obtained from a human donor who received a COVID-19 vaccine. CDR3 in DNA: TGTGCTAGCAGCTTGGGGACGGGGTCCTACAATGAGCAGTTCTTC. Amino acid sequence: CASSLGTGSYNEQFF.